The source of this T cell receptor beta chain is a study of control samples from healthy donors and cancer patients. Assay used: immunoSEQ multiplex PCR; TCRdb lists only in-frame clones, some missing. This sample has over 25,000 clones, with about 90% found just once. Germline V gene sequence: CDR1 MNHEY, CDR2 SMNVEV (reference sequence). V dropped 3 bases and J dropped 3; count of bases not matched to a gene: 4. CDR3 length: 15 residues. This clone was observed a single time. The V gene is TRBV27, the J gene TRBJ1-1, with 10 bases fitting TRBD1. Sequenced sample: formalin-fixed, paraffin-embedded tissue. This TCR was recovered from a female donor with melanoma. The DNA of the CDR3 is TGTGCCAGCAGTTTGGACAGGGGGGGATACACTGAAGCTTTCTTT. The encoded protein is CASSLDRGGYTEAFF.